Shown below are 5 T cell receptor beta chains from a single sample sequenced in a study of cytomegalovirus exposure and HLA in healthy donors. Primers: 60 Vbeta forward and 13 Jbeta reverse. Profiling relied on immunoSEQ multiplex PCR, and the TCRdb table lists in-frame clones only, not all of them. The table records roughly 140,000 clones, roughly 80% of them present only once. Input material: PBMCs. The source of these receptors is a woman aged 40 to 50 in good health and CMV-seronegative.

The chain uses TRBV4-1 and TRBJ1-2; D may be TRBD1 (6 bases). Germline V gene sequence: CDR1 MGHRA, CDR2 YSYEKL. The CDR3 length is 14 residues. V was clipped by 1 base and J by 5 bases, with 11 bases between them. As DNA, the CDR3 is TGCGCCAGCAGCCAAGGGGGGGGCTCGTATGGCTACACCTTC. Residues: CASSQGGGSYGYTF.

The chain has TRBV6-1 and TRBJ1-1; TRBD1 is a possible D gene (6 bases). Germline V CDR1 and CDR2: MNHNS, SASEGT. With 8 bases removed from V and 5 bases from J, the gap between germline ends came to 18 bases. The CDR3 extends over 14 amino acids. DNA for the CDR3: TGTGCCAGCGGTACCACAGGGAGTTGGACTGAAGCTTTCTTT. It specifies CASGTTGSWTEAFF.

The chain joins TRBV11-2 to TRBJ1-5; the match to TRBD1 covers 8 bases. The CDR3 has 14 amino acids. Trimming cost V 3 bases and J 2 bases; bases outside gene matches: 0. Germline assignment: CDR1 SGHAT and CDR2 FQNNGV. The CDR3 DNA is TGTGCCAGCAGCTTGGGACAGGGCAATCAGCCCCAGCATTTT. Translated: CASSLGQGNQPQHF.

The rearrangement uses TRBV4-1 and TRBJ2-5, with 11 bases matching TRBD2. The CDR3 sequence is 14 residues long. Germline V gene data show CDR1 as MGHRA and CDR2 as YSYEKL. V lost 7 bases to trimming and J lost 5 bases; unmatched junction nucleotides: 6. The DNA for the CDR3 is TGCGCCAGCATGCTAGCGGGAGGTTCGGAGACCCAGTACTTC. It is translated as CASMLAGGSETQYF.

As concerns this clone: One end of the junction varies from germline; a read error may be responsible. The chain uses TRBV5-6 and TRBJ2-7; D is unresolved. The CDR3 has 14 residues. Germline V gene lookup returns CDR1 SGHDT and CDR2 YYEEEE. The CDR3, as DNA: TGTGCCAGCAGATTGGTTTTCGGGTCTGAGGAGCAGTACTTC. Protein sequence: CASRLVFGSEEQYF.